This T cell receptor (beta chain) was recorded in a study of cytomegalovirus exposure and HLA in healthy donors. Notes on this clone: Its antigen is not known.

General study results and limits: Association of fewer than 20,000 TCR beta sequences with HLA alleles was found at 0.05 false discovery rate in a later analysis.

Germline V CDR1 and CDR2: SGDLS, YYNGEE. Trimming stripped 5 bases from V and 3 bases from J, with 23 bases between. The CDR3 consists of 18 residues. A multiplex PCR was run with 60 Vbeta primers and 13 Jbeta primers. Clones were read by immunoSEQ multiplex PCR, and TCRdb kept only the in-frame ones, dropping some. Of 200,000 or so clones in the sample, over 75% are singletons; the top ten hold 0.22%. The chain has TRBV9 and TRBJ2-2; possibly TRBD1 for D (5 bases). The TCR originated in a girl aged 2 to 9 in good health and CMV-seronegative. Source material: PBMCs. The CDR3 is CASSLEGVGSEDTGELFF. The CDR3 DNA reads as TGTGCCAGCAGTCTCGAAGGGGTCGGAAGTGAGGACACCGGGGAGCTGTTTTTT.